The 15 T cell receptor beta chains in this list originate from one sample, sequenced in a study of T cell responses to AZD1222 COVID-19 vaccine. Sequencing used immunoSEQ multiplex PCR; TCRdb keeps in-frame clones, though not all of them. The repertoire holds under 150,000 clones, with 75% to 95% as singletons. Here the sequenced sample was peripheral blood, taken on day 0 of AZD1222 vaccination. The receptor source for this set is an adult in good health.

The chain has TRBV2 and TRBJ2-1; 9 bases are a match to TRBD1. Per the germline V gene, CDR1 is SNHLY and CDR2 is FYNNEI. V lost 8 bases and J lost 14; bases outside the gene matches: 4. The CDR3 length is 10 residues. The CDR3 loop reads CASGGTGKFF. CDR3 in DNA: TGTGCCAGCGGTGGGACAGGGAAGTTCTTC.

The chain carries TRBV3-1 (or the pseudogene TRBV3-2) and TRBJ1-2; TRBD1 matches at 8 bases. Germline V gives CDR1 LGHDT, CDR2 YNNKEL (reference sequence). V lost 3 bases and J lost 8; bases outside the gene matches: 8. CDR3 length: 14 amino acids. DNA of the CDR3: TGTGCCAGCAGCCAGACAGGGGCCCTAGACGGCTACACCTTC. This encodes CASSQTGALDGYTF.

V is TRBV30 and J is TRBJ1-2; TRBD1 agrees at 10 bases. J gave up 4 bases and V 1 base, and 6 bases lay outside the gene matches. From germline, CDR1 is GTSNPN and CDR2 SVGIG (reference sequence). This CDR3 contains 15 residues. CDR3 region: CAWSAGTGAFYGYTF. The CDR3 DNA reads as TGTGCCTGGAGTGCCGGGACAGGGGCGTTCTATGGCTACACCTTC.

The CDR3 reads CSARGPGQFF. The CDR3 nucleotides are TGCAGTGCTAGGGGACCGGGGCAGTTCTTC. The chain carries TRBV20-1 and TRBJ2-1; D tentatively reads TRBD1 or TRBD2 (5 bases each). V was pared by 3 bases and J by 12 bases, with 9 bases between. The CDR3 totals 10 residues. Germline-derived CDR1 and CDR2 are DFQATT and SNEGSKA (reference sequence).

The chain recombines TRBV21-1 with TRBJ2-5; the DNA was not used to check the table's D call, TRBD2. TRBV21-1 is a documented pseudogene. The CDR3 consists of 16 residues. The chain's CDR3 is CASSKGDLAPGETQYF. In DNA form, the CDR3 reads TGTGCCAGCAGCAAAGGGGACTTGGCTCCCGGGGAGACCCAGTACTTC.

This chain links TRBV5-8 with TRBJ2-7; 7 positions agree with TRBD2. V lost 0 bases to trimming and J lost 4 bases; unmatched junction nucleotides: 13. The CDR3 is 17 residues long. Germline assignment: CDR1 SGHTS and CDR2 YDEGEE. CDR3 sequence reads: CASSLAWGEGLGYEQYF. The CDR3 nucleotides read TGTGCCAGCAGCTTGGCCTGGGGGGAGGGCCTTGGTTACGAGCAGTACTTC.

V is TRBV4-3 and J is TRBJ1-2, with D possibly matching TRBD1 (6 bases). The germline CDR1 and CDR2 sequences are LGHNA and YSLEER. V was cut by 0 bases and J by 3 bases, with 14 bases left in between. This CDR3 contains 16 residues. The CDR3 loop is CASSQDRGAGDYGYTF. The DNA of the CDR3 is TGCGCCAGCAGCCAAGATAGAGGCGCAGGGGACTATGGCTACACCTTC.

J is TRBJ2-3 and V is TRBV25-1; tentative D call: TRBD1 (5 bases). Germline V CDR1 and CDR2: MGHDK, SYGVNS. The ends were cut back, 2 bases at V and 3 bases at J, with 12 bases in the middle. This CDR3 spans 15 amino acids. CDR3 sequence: CASSEVQGLTDTQYF. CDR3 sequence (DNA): TGTGCCAGCAGTGAAGTCCAGGGTTTGACAGATACGCAGTATTTT.

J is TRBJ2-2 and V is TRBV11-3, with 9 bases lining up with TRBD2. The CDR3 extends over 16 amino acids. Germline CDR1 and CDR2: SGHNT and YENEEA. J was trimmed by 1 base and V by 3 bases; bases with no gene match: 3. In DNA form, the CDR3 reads TGTGCCAGCAGCTTTTTAGCGGGGGAGAACACCGGGGAGCTGTTTTTT. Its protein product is CASSFLAGENTGELFF.

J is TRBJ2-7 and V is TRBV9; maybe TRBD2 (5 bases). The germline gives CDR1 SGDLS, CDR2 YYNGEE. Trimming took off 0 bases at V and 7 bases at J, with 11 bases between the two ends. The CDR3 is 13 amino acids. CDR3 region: CASSVAQTGEQYF. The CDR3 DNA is TGTGCCAGCAGCGTAGCCCAGACGGGAGAGCAGTACTTC.

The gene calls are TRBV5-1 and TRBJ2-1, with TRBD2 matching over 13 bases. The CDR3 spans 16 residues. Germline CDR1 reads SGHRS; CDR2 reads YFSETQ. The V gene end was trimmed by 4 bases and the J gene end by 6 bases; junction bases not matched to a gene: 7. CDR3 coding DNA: TGCGCCAGCAGCACCGGGACTAGCGGGATAATCAATGAGCAGTTCTTC. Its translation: CASSTGTSGIINEQFF. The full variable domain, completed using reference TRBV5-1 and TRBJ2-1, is KAGVTQTPRYLIKTRGQQVTLSCSPISGHRSVSWYQQTPGQGLQFLFEYFSETQRNKGNFPGRFSGRQFSNSRSEMNVSTLELGDSALYLCASSTGTSGIINEQFFGPGTRLTVL.

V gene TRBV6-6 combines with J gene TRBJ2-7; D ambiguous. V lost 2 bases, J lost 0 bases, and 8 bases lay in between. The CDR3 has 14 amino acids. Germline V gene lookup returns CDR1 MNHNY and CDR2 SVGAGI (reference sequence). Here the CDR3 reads CASSYGQVSYEQYF. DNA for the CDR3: TGTGCCAGCAGTTACGGGCAGGTCTCCTACGAGCAGTACTTC.

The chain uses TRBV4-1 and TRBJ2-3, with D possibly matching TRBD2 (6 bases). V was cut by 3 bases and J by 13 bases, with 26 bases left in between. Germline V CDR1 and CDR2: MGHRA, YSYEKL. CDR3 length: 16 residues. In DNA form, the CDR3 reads TGCGCCAGCAGCCAGACAAATTCCCTTAACGGGAGAGTTAAGTATTTT. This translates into CASSQTNSLNGRVKYF.

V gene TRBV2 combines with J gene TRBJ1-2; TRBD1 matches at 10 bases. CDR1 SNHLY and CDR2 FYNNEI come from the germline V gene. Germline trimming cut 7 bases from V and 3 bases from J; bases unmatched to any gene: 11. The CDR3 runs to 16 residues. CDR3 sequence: CASIIVSGTGDYGYTF. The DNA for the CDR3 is TGTGCCAGCATTATAGTGTCAGGGACAGGGGACTATGGCTACACCTTC.

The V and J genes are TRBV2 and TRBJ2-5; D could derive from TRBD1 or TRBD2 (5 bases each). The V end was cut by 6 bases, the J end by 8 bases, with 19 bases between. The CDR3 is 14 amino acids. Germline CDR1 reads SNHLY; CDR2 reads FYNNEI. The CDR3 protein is CASRIPGTDGTQYF. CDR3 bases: TGTGCCAGCAGGATCCCCGGGACGGACGGAACCCAGTACTTC.